Listed below are T cell receptor beta chains from one sample, sequenced in a study of blood T cell repertoires in COVID-19. TCRdb's copy holds only in-frame clones and misses some; the assay was immunoSEQ multiplex PCR. Of about 170,000 clones in the sample, around four fifths were seen once. Input material: peripheral blood. Source of these receptors: a middle-aged man who had recovered from COVID-19. Both conserved end residues are part of each CDR3. The D gene is left open where the match is weak. Clone size is stated in some rows and not others, as once, few, many or a class when expanded.

NA	TRBJ2-2	14	TRBV3-1/TRBV3-2	TRBD2	TGTGCCTCAACCCTCGGGGGGGCTGCCGGGGAGCTGTTTTTT	CASTLGGAAGELFF
few	TRBJ1-3	15	TRBV6-5	NA	TGTGCCAGCAGCGCCACAGGGAGTATTGGAAACACCATATATTTT	CASSATGSIGNTIYF
NA	TRBJ1-4	15	TRBV27	NA	TGTGCCAGCAGACTAAACAGGGTGACTAATGAAAAACTGTTTTTT	CASRLNRVTNEKLFF
NA	TRBJ1-5	16	TRBV6-2/TRBV6-3	TRBD1	TGTGCCAGCAGCCCAAACAGGGGAAATAGCAATCAGCCCCAGCATTTT	CASSPNRGNSNQPQHF
NA	TRBJ2-5	16	TRBV5-5	NA	TGTGCCAGCAGCTCCTCGGTTGGCAGGGCAGGAGAGACCCAGTACTTC	CASSSSVGRAGETQYF
few	TRBJ2-3	14	TRBV19	NA	TGTGCCAGTAGTATGCGTTCTGCCACAGATACGCAGTATTTT	CASSMRSATDTQYF
NA	TRBJ2-3	15	TRBV2	NA	TGTGCCAGCACTTACGCGGAGGGCTGGGGAAATACGCAGTATTTT	CASTYAEGWGNTQYF
NA	TRBJ2-7	17	TRBV19	TRBD1	TGTGCCAGTAGTACCGGAGACAGGACAGGAGAGAACTACGAGCAGTACTTC	CASSTGDRTGENYEQYF
NA	TRBJ2-7	14	TRBV7-2	TRBD1	TGTGCCAGCAGCTCCTCCCGGGACAGCTACGAGCAGTACTTC	CASSSSRDSYEQYF
NA	TRBJ2-5	14	TRBV11-2	TRBD2	TGTGCCAGCAGCTTATCGCGGGGGGCCGAGGCCCAGTACTTC	CASSLSRGAEAQYF
NA	TRBJ2-2	15	TRBV4-3	TRBD1	TGCGCCAGCAGCCGTCGACAGGGAACGCCCGGGGAGCTGTTTTTT	CASSRRQGTPGELFF
NA	TRBJ2-1	16	TRBV24-1	TRBD1	TGTGCCACCAGTGATACCGGGACAGGGAGGTTGCGTGAGCAGTTCTTC	CATSDTGTGRLREQFF
NA	TRBJ1-4	16	TRBV2	NA	TGTGCCAGCAGAGACAGCCTCTGGTCGGGTAATGAAAAACTGTTTTTT	CASRDSLWSGNEKLFF
NA	TRBJ2-7	13	TRBV6-5	TRBD2	TGTGCCAGCAGTACGTCTAGCGGATACGAGCAGTACTTC	CASSTSSGYEQYF
NA	TRBJ1-3	13	TRBV11-2	NA	TGTGCCAGCAGCCCCCAGGGTGGAAACACCATATATTTT	CASSPQGGNTIYF
NA	TRBJ1-5	16	TRBV19	TRBD1	TGTGCCAGTAGTAATTTACAGGGGCTTAGCAATCAGCCCCAGCATTTT	CASSNLQGLSNQPQHF
NA	TRBJ2-3	15	TRBV9	NA	TGTGCCAGAAAAACTTGGACTTCTTGCACAGATACGCAGTATTTT	CARKTWTSCTDTQYF
NA	TRBJ1-2	12	TRBV9	NA	TGTGCCAGCTGGGGAGGGGCGCAGGGCTACACCTTC	CASWGGAQGYTF
NA	TRBJ1-1	14	TRBV7-9	NA	TGTGCCAGCAGCTTATGGGGCGCGGACACTGAAGCTTTCTTT	CASSLWGADTEAFF
NA	TRBJ1-2	14	TRBV5-6	NA	TGTGCCAGCAGCTTGCAGGGCCCTAACTATGGCTACACCTTC	CASSLQGPNYGYTF
NA	TRBJ2-7	14	TRBV28	TRBD1	TGTGCCAGCAGCCCCGACAGGGTAAACTACGAGCAGTACTTC	CASSPDRVNYEQYF
NA	TRBJ2-7	16	TRBV7-2	TRBD1	TGTGCCAGCAGCTTAAGCCGGGACAGCGACCCAAACGAGCAGTACTTC	CASSLSRDSDPNEQYF
NA	TRBJ2-1	16	TRBV27	NA	TGTGCCAGCAGTTTCGGTTCCGTCCCGGCAGGCAATGAGCAGTTCTTC	CASSFGSVPAGNEQFF
NA	TRBJ2-2	17	TRBV7-5	NA	TGTGCCAGAAGCATAACCAGCGGCGGGGCGAACACCGGGGAGCTGTTTTTT	CARSITSGGANTGELFF
NA	TRBJ2-7	13	TRBV6-5	NA	TGTGCCAGCGGAACGGCGGGACGCTACGAGCAGTACTTC	CASGTAGRYEQYF
NA	TRBJ2-3	10	TRBV27	NA	TGTGCCGCAGGCACAGATACGCAGTATTTT	CAAGTDTQYF
once	TRBJ1-6	13	TRBV7-9	TRBD1	TGTGCCAGCAGACCCGACAGGGCCTCACCCCTCCACTTT	CASRPDRASPLHF
NA	TRBJ2-2	15	TRBV7-9	NA	TGTGCCAGCAGCTTCACGGGAGCGAACACCGGGGAGCTGTTTTTT	CASSFTGANTGELFF
once	TRBJ2-5	14	TRBV7-9	NA	TGTGCCAGCAGCTCCTTGACAGTACAAGAGACCCAGTACTTC	CASSSLTVQETQYF
once	TRBJ2-2	14	TRBV11-3	TRBD1	TGTGCCAGCAGCTCCCCCAGGGGGTCCGGGGAGCTGTTTTTT	CASSSPRGSGELFF
NA	TRBJ2-5	11	TRBV2	NA	TGTGCCAGCAGTGTTCTAGAGACCCAGTACTTC	CASSVLETQYF
NA	TRBJ1-5	13	TRBV18	NA	TGTGCCAGCTCGCCGGGGGATAATCAGCCCCAGCATTTT	CASSPGDNQPQHF
NA	TRBJ1-6	15	TRBV13	NA	TGTGCCAGCAGCACTCGACAGTATTATAATTCACCCCTCCACTTT	CASSTRQYYNSPLHF
once	TRBJ2-2	14	TRBV11-3	NA	TGTGCCAGCAGCTCGCAGGGCGGTGTCGGGGAGCTGTTTTTT	CASSSQGGVGELFF
NA	TRBJ2-7	15	TRBV6-5	TRBD2	TGTGCCAGCAGTTACGGCGGGAGAACCCCCTACGAGCAGTACTTC	CASSYGGRTPYEQYF